The 21 T cell receptor beta chains below all came from one sample that was sequenced in a study of CXCR3-negative and CXCR3-positive naive CD8 T cells. Study-wide results and caveats: Naive cells that were CXCR3-positive had more hydrophobic TRB CDR3s (compared with CXCR3-negative naive cells).

UMI-labeled 5' RACE TRB cDNA libraries were prepared from the cells. TCRdb reworked the 5' RACE reads into one entry per CDR3 protein, no DNA. The sample's table shows over 70,000 distinct CDR3 sequences. Antigens for these TCRs are unknown. The sequenced material came from naive CXCR3+ CD8+ T cells from blood. Regarding subset: CD45RO-CCR7+CD27+CD95- naive CD8+ T cells expressing CXCR3 (TNR3+). These receptors were obtained from a human donor in good health. Some clones in this sample may be carry-over from other donors' samples.

The chain uses TRBV29-1 and TRBJ2-2; TCRdb outputs TRBD1, but without DNA this stays unchecked. The CDR3 has 13 amino acids. CDR1 is SQVTM and CDR2 is ANQGSEA in the germline V gene. CDR3 in amino acids: CSVQTVNTGELFF.

The V gene is TRBV20-1, the J gene TRBJ2-3; lacking DNA, the TRBD2 call made by TCRdb goes unchecked. The CDR3 consists of 16 residues. Germline assignment: CDR1 DFQATT and CDR2 SNEGSKA (reference sequence). The CDR3 spells CSARQRSVAGTDTQYF.

The chain carries TRBV12-3 or TRBV12-4 and TRBJ2-5; TCRdb reports TRBD1, a call that lacks DNA to check it against. The CDR3 runs 15 residues. CDR3 residues: CASTRSDRGRETQYF.

The V and J genes are TRBV27 and TRBJ2-7; TCRdb's D gene call, TRBD2, goes unchecked for lack of DNA. The CDR3 sequence is 13 residues long. Germline CDR1 and CDR2: MNHEY and SMNVEV (reference sequence). CDR3 in amino acids: CASSSGSGYEQYF.

The rearrangement uses TRBV12-3 or TRBV12-4 and TRBJ2-7. The length of the CDR3 is 11 residues. CDR3 sequence: CASSFGPEQYF.

The chain carries TRBV29-1 and TRBJ2-5; there is no DNA to check the TCRdb D call of TRBD1. Germline V gene sequence: CDR1 SQVTM, CDR2 ANQGSEA. This CDR3 has 13 amino acids. The CDR3 sequence: CSVRGAAGETQYF.

The genes are TRBV28 and TRBJ1-3. The CDR3 covers 19 residues. CDR1 is MDHEN and CDR2 is SYDVKM in the germline V gene. CDR3 amino acids: CASSSPLASDVGYGNTIYF.

The V gene is TRBV21-1, the J gene TRBJ2-7; as DNA is missing, the TRBD2 call by TCRdb cannot be tested. TRBV21-1 is a pseudogene. The length of the CDR3 is 16 residues. The CDR3 here is CASRNRSESPSYEQYF.

V gene TRBV19 combines with J gene TRBJ2-1; no DNA is available, so the TRBD2 call from TCRdb remains unchecked. Germline CDR1 is LNHDA and CDR2 is SQIVND (reference sequence). The CDR3 consists of 14 residues. CDR3 region: CASSIRSGHNEQFF.

This chain connects TRBV28 to TRBJ2-1; TCRdb reports TRBD2, a call that lacks DNA to check it against. This CDR3 comprises 17 residues. Per the germline V gene, CDR1 is MDHEN and CDR2 is SYDVKM. CDR3 region: CASSLPWRRGYYNEQFF.

The J gene is TRBJ2-7, the V gene TRBV4-2. The germline V gene encodes CDR1 LGHNA and CDR2 YNFKEQ. The CDR3 is 13 residues long. The chain's CDR3 is CASSQAKGYEQYF.

This chain joins TRBV6-5 and TRBJ1-2; TCRdb gives TRBD1 as the D gene, but with no DNA this cannot be confirmed. The CDR3 has 13 residues. The germline gives CDR1 MNHEY, CDR2 SVGAGI. Here the CDR3 reads CASSDGTGIGYTF.

CDR3 sequence reads: CASSPFPGEVYEQFF. V usage is TRBV14 and J usage is TRBJ2-1; there is no DNA to check the TCRdb D call of TRBD1. Germline V gene data show CDR1 as SGHDN and CDR2 as FVKESK. The CDR3 is 15 amino acids.

The chain joins TRBV7-9 to TRBJ2-1. CDR1 SEHNR and CDR2 FQNEAQ come from the germline V gene (reference sequence). This CDR3 is built from 13 residues. CDR3 sequence: CASSLNLGYEQFF.

The chain joins TRBV6-5 to TRBJ1-6. There are 14 residues in the CDR3. Germline V gene data show CDR1 as MNHEY and CDR2 as SVGAGI. CDR3 protein: CASSSVSFNSPLHF.

The chain combines TRBV6-2 or TRBV6-3 with TRBJ2-3; without DNA, the TCRdb call of TRBD2 cannot be checked. CDR3 size: 16 residues. In germline, CDR1 is MNHEY, CDR2 SVGEGT. The CDR3 reads CASSPHAGGLTDTQYF.

This chain joins TRBV5-6 and TRBJ1-1; the TRBD1 assignment by TCRdb is unverifiable without DNA. The CDR3 spans 15 residues. The germline gives CDR1 SGHDT, CDR2 YYEEEE. CDR3 loop: CASGPTGTPNTEAFF.

The chain links TRBV5-1 to TRBJ2-1; TCRdb's D call of TRBD1 is untestable without DNA. The V gene's germline CDR1 is SGHRS and CDR2 YFSETQ. The CDR3 covers 14 residues. CDR3 sequence: CASSSRADGYEQFF.

The CDR3 loop reads CASTDRKDEQYF. The chain has TRBV28 and TRBJ2-7; TCRdb proposes TRBD1, but this gene call is untestable without DNA. The CDR3 loop spans 12 amino acids. Per the germline V gene, CDR1 is MDHEN and CDR2 is SYDVKM.

The CDR3 reads CASSQEQGAYEQYF. The J gene is TRBJ2-7, the V gene TRBV4-1; the D call from TCRdb, TRBD1, cannot be confirmed without DNA. Germline CDR1 MGHRA, CDR2 YSYEKL. This CDR3 has 14 residues.

This chain links TRBV5-6 with TRBJ2-7; with no DNA, the TCRdb D assignment of TRBD1 cannot be verified. There are 14 residues in the CDR3. CDR1 and CDR2 (germline): SGHDT, YYEEEE. CDR3 sequence: CASSYGTGFDEQYF. Full variable domain (missing parts from reference TRBV5-6 and TRBJ2-7): DAGVTQSPTHLIKTRGQQVTLRCSPKSGHDTVSWYQQALGQGPQFIFQYYEEEERQRGNFPDRFSGHQFPNYSSELNVNALLLGDSALYLCASSYGTGFDEQYFGPGTRLTVT.